The clone carrying this T cell receptor beta chain was detected only a few times. The antigen remains undetermined. UMIs and a universal primer site were added when TCR cDNA was made by 5'RACE template switching. TCRdb called the 5' RACE reads again in MiXCR, with one record for every CDR3 protein. Among over 250,000 distinct CDR3 sequences listed, approximately 4% were seen once. The data derive from a study of T cells after yellow fever vaccination. Study-wide points: Researchers cautioned that FACS-sorted repertoires could harbor abundant clonotypes contaminating from the bulk population. Booster samples showed a return of most primary-vaccination clones (approximately 96% CD4, roughly 85% CD8).

The CDR3 is 15 residues long. Trimming cost V 2 bases and J 4 bases; bases outside gene matches: 5. Germline V gives CDR1 ENHRY, CDR2 SYGVKD. Specimen: PBMCs, collected 5 days after the yellow fever booster vaccination. V gene TRBV10-3 combines with J gene TRBJ1-5, with 7 nucleotides matching TRBD1. The TCR originated in a man between 18 and 29 years old who received the YFV17D yellow fever vaccine. CDR3: CAISEVQGRNQPQHF. CDR3 sequence (DNA): TGTGCCATCAGTGAGGTACAGGGGCGAAATCAGCCCCAGCATTTT.